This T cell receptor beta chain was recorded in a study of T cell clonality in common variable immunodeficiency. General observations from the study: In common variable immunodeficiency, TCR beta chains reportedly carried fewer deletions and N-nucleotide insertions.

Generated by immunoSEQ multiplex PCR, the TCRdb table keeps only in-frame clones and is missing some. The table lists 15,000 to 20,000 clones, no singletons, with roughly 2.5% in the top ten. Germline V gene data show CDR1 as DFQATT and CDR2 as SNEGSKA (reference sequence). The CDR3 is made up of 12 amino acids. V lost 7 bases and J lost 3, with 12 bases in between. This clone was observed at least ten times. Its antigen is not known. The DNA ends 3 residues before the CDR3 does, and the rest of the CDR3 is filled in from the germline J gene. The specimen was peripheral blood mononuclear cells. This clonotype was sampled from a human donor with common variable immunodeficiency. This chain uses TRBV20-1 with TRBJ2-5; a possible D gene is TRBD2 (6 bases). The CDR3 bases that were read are TGCAGTGTTACGGGACTGGAAGAGACC. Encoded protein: CSVTGLEET. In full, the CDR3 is CSVTGLEETQYF.